The present T cell receptor beta chain was sequenced within a study of cytomegalovirus exposure and HLA in healthy donors. General study results and limits: Presence/absence analyses assumed roughly uniform sequencing depth across donors. Later, an analysis showed that TCR beta chains associated with HLA were more clonally expanded than others that were equally common.

In regard to this clone: The target antigen is unknown.

The PCR ran on 60 Vbeta and 13 Jbeta primers. The data were produced by immunoSEQ multiplex PCR, yet TCRdb's version contains in-frame clones alone and is incomplete. Here the sample spans 65,000 to 95,000 clones, 65% to 85% being singletons. Germline CDR1 is KGHSH and CDR2 is LQKENI. The trim removed 4 bases at V and 5 bases at J, leaving 7 bases unmatched. The CDR3 has 16 residues. The source material was PBMCs. This chain uses TRBV18 with TRBJ2-3; TRBD2 aligns across 12 bases. The clonotype comes from a man aged 70-80 years in good health and CMV-seronegative. In DNA, the CDR3 is TGTGCCAGCTCACAGCTACTAGCGGGGGGCAGAGATACGCAGTATTTT. It specifies CASSQLLAGGRDTQYF.